This TCR beta chain was observed in a study of T cell responses to AZD1222 COVID-19 vaccine. On this clone itself: No antigen is known for it.

V lost 3 bases and J lost 5, with 9 bases in between. The V gene's germline CDR1 is SGHRS and CDR2 YFSETQ. The length of the CDR3 is 13 residues. The protocol was immunoSEQ multiplex PCR, while the TCRdb copy is restricted to in-frame clones and leaves out a portion. The data show about 180,000 clones, with about 89% seen just once and approximately 1.8% held by the top ten. Study results and limitations: It was only after the peak T cell response that any repertoires were sampled. The reported proportion of spike-specific TCRs targeting unmutated variant regions was nearly half. Seropositive AZD1222 recipients at baseline numbered only five to seven.

The sample consisted of peripheral blood, taken on day 0 of AZD1222 vaccination. The receptor comes from an adult in good health. The genes are TRBV5-1 and TRBJ1-5; no reliable D call. The CDR3 nucleotides read TGCGCCAGCAGCTCGTACGGGGATCAGCCCCAGCATTTT. Residues: CASSSYGDQPQHF.